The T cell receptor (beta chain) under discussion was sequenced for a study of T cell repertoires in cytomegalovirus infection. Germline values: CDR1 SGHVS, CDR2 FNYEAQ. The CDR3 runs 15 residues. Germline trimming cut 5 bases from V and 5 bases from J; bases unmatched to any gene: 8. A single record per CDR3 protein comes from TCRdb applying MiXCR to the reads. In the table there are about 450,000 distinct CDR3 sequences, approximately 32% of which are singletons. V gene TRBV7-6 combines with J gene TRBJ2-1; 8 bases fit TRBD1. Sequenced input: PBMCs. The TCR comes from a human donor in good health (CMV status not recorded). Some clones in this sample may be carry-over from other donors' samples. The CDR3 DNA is TGTGCCAGCAGCGGCGGACAGGGTAGGAACAATGAGCAGTTCTTC. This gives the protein CASSGGQGRNNEQFF.